This T cell receptor beta chain derives from a study of cytomegalovirus exposure and HLA in healthy donors. This CDR3 comprises 14 residues. CDR1 and CDR2 (germline): GTSNPN, SVGIG (reference sequence). V lost 4 bases to trimming and J lost 7 bases, with 16 bases between them. PCR employed 60 Vbeta and 13 Jbeta primers. TCRdb's table, derived via immunoSEQ multiplex PCR, lists solely in-frame clones and lacks some. The sample has about 200,000 clones, approximately 78% seen once. As for this clone: The antigen is undetermined.

Study observations and caveats: Associated with cytomegalovirus, according to the listing, were 150 to 200 TCR beta chains. Most subjects' HLA-A and HLA-B alleles were reportedly predicted from TCR beta sequences. Apart from CMV serostatus, no immune exposure information was available.

The TCR originated in a male donor in good health and CMV-seronegative. This chain joins TRBV30 and TRBJ1-4; maybe TRBD1 (5 bases). The sequenced material came from PBMCs. In nucleotides, the CDR3 is TGTGCCTGGACCAATGAAGGGGCAGGTGAAAAACTGTTTTTT. Protein sequence: CAWTNEGAGEKLFF.